Listed below are T cell receptor beta chains from one sample, sequenced in a study of patients and donors after allogeneic stem cell transplantation. TCRdb reprocessed the RT-PCR reads with MiXCR, giving one entry per CDR3 protein. The table lists under 170,000 distinct CDR3 sequences, over 35% of them singletons, with about 50% in the top ten. Sequenced material: blood, either unsorted or a sorted T cell fraction (not recorded which). The receptor source for this set is a human donor who was either an allogeneic HSCT recipient or a stem cell or donor lymphocyte infusion donor (not recorded which). It is not recorded whose cells these are; they may come from a transplant donor. Both conserved end residues are part of each CDR3. The D gene is left open where the match is weak. Where a row states a size, it is once, few, many or the class of an expanded clone; other rows omit it.

-,TRBD2,TRBV15,TRBJ2-5,TGTGCCACCAGCAGAGAGGCTAGCGGCCAAGAGACCCAGTACTTC,CATSREASGQETQYF
-,-,TRBV12-3/TRBV12-4,TRBJ1-4,TGTGCCAGCAGTTTCTTGATGGAGTGGGAAAAACTGTTTTTT,CASSFLMEWEKLFF
few,TRBD2,TRBV7-8,TRBJ2-5,TGTGCCAGCAGCCCCTTAGCGGGGGGATGGGAGACCCAGTACTTC,CASSPLAGGWETQYF
many,-,TRBV3-1,TRBJ1-2,TGTGCCAGCAGCCAAAACTATGGCTACACCTTC,CASSQNYGYTF
-,TRBD2,TRBV5-1,TRBJ2-5,TGCGCCAGCAGCTCCGCCCCGGGGGGCCAAGAGACCCAGTACTTC,CASSSAPGGQETQYF
-,-,TRBV7-9,TRBJ2-3,TGTGCCAGCAGCCCACCCACAGATACGCAGTATTTT,CASSPPTDTQYF
-,TRBD1,TRBV13,TRBJ2-3,TGTGCCAGCAGCTTAACCGGGGACAGCCTCTCAAGCAGGGGGGATACGCAGTATTTT,CASSLTGDSLSSRGDTQYF
few,TRBD1,TRBV4-2,TRBJ1-4,TGTGCCAGCAGCCCAACAGGGGGCCCGGATGAAAAACTGTTTTTT,CASSPTGGPDEKLFF
few,-,TRBV20-1,TRBJ1-1,TGCAGTGCTAGAGGGGAGAACACTGAAGCTTTCTTT,CSARGENTEAFF
-,-,TRBV29-1,TRBJ1-2,TGCAGCGTTGACCTTGGAATGGGCTACACCTTC,CSVDLGMGYTF
-,-,TRBV25-1,TRBJ1-1,TGTGCCAGCAGCCCCGTGGGCCCGAACACTGAAGCTTTCTTT,CASSPVGPNTEAFF
few,-,TRBV20-1,TRBJ1-2,TGCAGTGCCGGGAACAGGGTATCATCTTTCGGCTACACCTTC,CSAGNRVSSFGYTF
-,TRBD1,TRBV25-1,TRBJ2-2,TGTGCCAGCAGAGACAGGGCGACCGGGGAGCTGTTTTTT,CASRDRATGELFF
few,-,TRBV27,TRBJ1-5,TGTGCCAGCAGTTGGAGTTCCAATCAGCCCCAGCATTTT,CASSWSSNQPQHF
few,-,TRBV6-6,TRBJ1-3,TGTGCCAGCAGTTACTCCCCGGGGAGCTCTGGAAACACCATATATTTT,CASSYSPGSSGNTIYF
-,-,TRBV12-3/TRBV12-4,TRBJ2-1,TGTGCCAGCAGTTTAGGCCCCGGGCTCGCGGGGTTCTTC,CASSLGPGLAGFF
-,-,TRBV4-1,TRBJ2-5,TGCGCCAGCAGCCAAGAAATGAGGGGGGAGACCCAGTACTTC,CASSQEMRGETQYF
few,-,TRBV7-8,TRBJ2-1,TGTGCCAGCAGCCCTTTAACCCCCTCTTACAATGAGCAGTTCTTC,CASSPLTPSYNEQFF
few,-,TRBV10-3,TRBJ1-2,TGTGCCATCGGAAGGGGAATCTATGGCTACACCTTC,CAIGRGIYGYTF
-,TRBD2,TRBV7-9,TRBJ2-1,TGTGCCAGCAGCTTCGGACGGGCGGGGGTACCGTTCTTC,CASSFGRAGVPFF
-,-,TRBV30,TRBJ1-5,TGTGCCTGGAGCTTCAGCTATAGCAATCAGCCCCAGCATTTT,CAWSFSYSNQPQHF
few,-,TRBV29-1,TRBJ2-5,TGCAGCGTTGATCGGGCGGTTCAGTACCAAGAGACCCAGTACTTC,CSVDRAVQYQETQYF
few,TRBD1,TRBV29-1,TRBJ1-2,TGCAGCGTTGTCTCAGGACAGGGTGGCTACACCTTC,CSVVSGQGGYTF
few,-,TRBV9,TRBJ2-1,TGTGCCAGCAGCTCCCTCGGGGGAAGTTTAGATGAGCAGTTCTTC,CASSSLGGSLDEQFF
few,TRBD1,TRBV27,TRBJ1-2,TGTGCCAGCAACCGTCACGGGGGACAGGGCAACTATGGCTACACCTTC,CASNRHGGQGNYGYTF
few,-,TRBV12-3/TRBV12-4,TRBJ1-5,TGTGCCAGCAGCCCATACGCGGGGGCGCGCAATCAGCCCCAGCATTTT,CASSPYAGARNQPQHF
-,TRBD1,TRBV10-3,TRBJ2-1,TGTGCCATCAGGGGGACAGGCTACAATGAGCAGTTCTTC,CAIRGTGYNEQFF
-,-,TRBV6-6,TRBJ1-1,TGTGCCAGCAGTTTCGGGGGGTTGGATGGGAACACTGAAGCTTTCTTT,CASSFGGLDGNTEAFF
-,TRBD1,TRBV20-1,TRBJ1-2,TGCAGTGCTAGAGGGACAGGGAGTGGCTACACCTTC,CSARGTGSGYTF
-,TRBD2,TRBV28,TRBJ2-7,TGTGCCAGCAGTTTCGGGGGGTCGCTCCCCTACGAGCAGTACTTC,CASSFGGSLPYEQYF
-,-,TRBV28,TRBJ2-7,TGTGCCAGCAGTCGTCAGGCCCCTGGCTCCTACGAGCAGTACTTC,CASSRQAPGSYEQYF
-,-,TRBV10-3,TRBJ2-2,TGTGCCATCAGGGACATCAACACCGGGGAGCTGTTTTTT,CAIRDINTGELFF
few,TRBD2,TRBV6-2/TRBV6-3,TRBJ2-7,TGTGCCAGCAGTTACCCGGGACTAGCGGGGTACGAGCAGTACTTC,CASSYPGLAGYEQYF
-,-,TRBV12-3/TRBV12-4,TRBJ1-1,TGTGCCAGCAGTTACGTGACGGGACACCCAAACACTGAAGCTTTCTTT,CASSYVTGHPNTEAFF
-,-,TRBV12-3/TRBV12-4,TRBJ1-1,TGTGCCAGCAAATCAGGGCTGGGGACTGAAGCTTTCTTT,CASKSGLGTEAFF
-,TRBD1,TRBV4-2,TRBJ1-5,TGTGCCAGCAGCCTTTCGGGACAGGGCAGTCCCCAGCATTTT,CASSLSGQGSPQHF
few,TRBD2,TRBV12-3/TRBV12-4,TRBJ2-1,TGTGCCAGCAGTGTCCCAAGCGGGGGGGCATCAAATGAGCAGTTCTTC,CASSVPSGGASNEQFF
-,TRBD1,TRBV12-3/TRBV12-4,TRBJ1-2,TGTGCCAGCAGTCCCGGGACAGACCCCAACTATGGCTACACCTTC,CASSPGTDPNYGYTF
few,TRBD2,TRBV12-3/TRBV12-4,TRBJ2-3,TGTGCCAGCAGTTTTTACGGACTAGCGGGGGGCCCTCATAACACAGATACGCAGTATTTT,CASSFYGLAGGPHNTDTQYF
-,TRBD2,TRBV6-5,TRBJ2-3,TGTGCCAGCAGTTACGTATCTAGCGGGGCCACAGATACGCAGTATTTT,CASSYVSSGATDTQYF
-,-,TRBV5-6,TRBJ1-1,TGTGCCAGCAGCTCCCAAGGGGGGTTCACTGAAGCTTTCTTT,CASSSQGGFTEAFF
once,-,TRBV5-1,TRBJ2-5,TGCGCCAGCTCCCGACCAGCGGAGACCCAGTACTTC,CASSRPAETQYF
few,-,TRBV18,TRBJ1-5,TGTGCCAGCTCTCCCCTTCACAGTGCACATAGCAATCAGCCCCAGCATTTT,CASSPLHSAHSNQPQHF
few,-,TRBV6-5,TRBJ1-1,TGTGCCAGCAGTTACTCGAGTCTTGGTCGAGACACTGAAGCTTTCTTT,CASSYSSLGRDTEAFF
-,-,TRBV9,TRBJ2-2,TGTGCCAGCAGCGCCGAAGGGACTGTGAACACCGGGGAGCTGTTTTTT,CASSAEGTVNTGELFF
once,TRBD2,TRBV9,TRBJ2-5,TGTGCCAGCAGCGCCTTTGGCGGGGGGCAAGAGACCCAGTACTTC,CASSAFGGGQETQYF
-,-,TRBV3-1,TRBJ2-1,TGTGCCAGCAGCCAAGACCAGGGGTCGAATGAGCAGTTCTTC,CASSQDQGSNEQFF
few,-,TRBV6-5,TRBJ1-2,TGTGCCAGCAGTTACTCGACAGGCTACGAGGGCTACACCTTC,CASSYSTGYEGYTF
-,-,TRBV20-1,TRBJ1-2,TGCAGTGCTAGCGGTTTGGCTGGGGTGAACTATGGCTACACCTTC,CSASGLAGVNYGYTF
few,TRBD2,TRBV7-2,TRBJ2-3,TGTGCCAGCAGCTTAGCCCTAGCGGGGACCTTCACAGATACGCAGTATTTT,CASSLALAGTFTDTQYF
-,-,TRBV28,TRBJ2-5,TGTGCCAGCAGTTTAGTGGGGGCTGGGTACCAAGAGACCCAGTACTTC,CASSLVGAGYQETQYF
-,TRBD2,TRBV7-2,TRBJ2-1,TGTGCCAGCAGCTTAGGGGCGGGGGGCCTTCCCAATGAGCAGTTCTTC,CASSLGAGGLPNEQFF
-,-,TRBV4-3,TRBJ1-5,TGCGCCAGCAGCCGGACTTTTAATCAGCCCCAGCATTTT,CASSRTFNQPQHF
-,-,TRBV5-6,TRBJ2-5,TGTGCCAGCAGCTTGATGGCTTGGGATTATCAAGAGACCCAGTACTTC,CASSLMAWDYQETQYF
few,-,TRBV7-2,TRBJ1-3,TGTGCCAGCAGCTTAGGGGGATGGGGAACGGGAAACACCATATATTTT,CASSLGGWGTGNTIYF